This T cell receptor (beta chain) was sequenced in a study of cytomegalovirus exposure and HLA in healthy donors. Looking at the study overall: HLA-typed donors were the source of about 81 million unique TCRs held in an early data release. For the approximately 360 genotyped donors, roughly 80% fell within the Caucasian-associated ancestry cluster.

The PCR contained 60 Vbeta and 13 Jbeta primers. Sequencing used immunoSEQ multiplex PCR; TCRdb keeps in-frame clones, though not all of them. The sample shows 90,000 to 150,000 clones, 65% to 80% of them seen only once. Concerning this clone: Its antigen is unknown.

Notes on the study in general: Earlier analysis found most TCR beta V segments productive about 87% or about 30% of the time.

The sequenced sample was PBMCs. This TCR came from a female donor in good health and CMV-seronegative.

DNA for the CDR3: TGTGCCAGCAGCTTTGGGGCTAGCGGGGAACATTTCGGGGAGCTGTTTTTT. Protein sequence: CASSFGASGEHFGELFF. The chain links TRBV2 to TRBJ2-2; 9 bases agree with TRBD2. Germline values: CDR1 SNHLY, CDR2 FYNNEI. The CDR3 is made up of 17 amino acids. The trim removed 6 bases at V and 7 bases at J, leaving 15 bases unmatched.